The sequence of this TCR beta chain was determined in a study of T-cell memory formation after mild COVID-19. Turning to the study itself: TCR clusters mostly belonged to single donors. Broader study findings: Clones shrinking from day 15 to 85 showed even CD4/CD8 mixes; later expanders tilted CD4+.

A 5'RACE reaction primed in the constant segment made cDNA libraries of TCR alpha and TCR beta, and these carried sample barcodes and UMIs. Each CDR3 protein is one row after TCRdb ran MiXCR on the 5' RACE reads. Here the sample spans about 190,000 distinct CDR3 sequences, about a fifth being singletons. The CDR3 length is 17 residues. V gave up 4 bases and J gave up 0 bases; unmatched junction bases: 6. This clonotype has a handful of counts. Its antigen is still unknown. The sequence derives from an adult woman who had mild COVID-19 (a few samples of this study predate the infection). Cell type and time point are not known. The material sequenced was PBMCs or a T cell subset sorted from them (not recorded which). This chain connects TRBV12-3 or TRBV12-4 to TRBJ2-3, with 11 bases aligning to TRBD2. CDR3 sequence: CASSSARTSGSTDTQYF. The CDR3 DNA reads TGTGCCAGCAGTTCCGCGCGGACTAGCGGGAGCACAGATACGCAGTATTTT.